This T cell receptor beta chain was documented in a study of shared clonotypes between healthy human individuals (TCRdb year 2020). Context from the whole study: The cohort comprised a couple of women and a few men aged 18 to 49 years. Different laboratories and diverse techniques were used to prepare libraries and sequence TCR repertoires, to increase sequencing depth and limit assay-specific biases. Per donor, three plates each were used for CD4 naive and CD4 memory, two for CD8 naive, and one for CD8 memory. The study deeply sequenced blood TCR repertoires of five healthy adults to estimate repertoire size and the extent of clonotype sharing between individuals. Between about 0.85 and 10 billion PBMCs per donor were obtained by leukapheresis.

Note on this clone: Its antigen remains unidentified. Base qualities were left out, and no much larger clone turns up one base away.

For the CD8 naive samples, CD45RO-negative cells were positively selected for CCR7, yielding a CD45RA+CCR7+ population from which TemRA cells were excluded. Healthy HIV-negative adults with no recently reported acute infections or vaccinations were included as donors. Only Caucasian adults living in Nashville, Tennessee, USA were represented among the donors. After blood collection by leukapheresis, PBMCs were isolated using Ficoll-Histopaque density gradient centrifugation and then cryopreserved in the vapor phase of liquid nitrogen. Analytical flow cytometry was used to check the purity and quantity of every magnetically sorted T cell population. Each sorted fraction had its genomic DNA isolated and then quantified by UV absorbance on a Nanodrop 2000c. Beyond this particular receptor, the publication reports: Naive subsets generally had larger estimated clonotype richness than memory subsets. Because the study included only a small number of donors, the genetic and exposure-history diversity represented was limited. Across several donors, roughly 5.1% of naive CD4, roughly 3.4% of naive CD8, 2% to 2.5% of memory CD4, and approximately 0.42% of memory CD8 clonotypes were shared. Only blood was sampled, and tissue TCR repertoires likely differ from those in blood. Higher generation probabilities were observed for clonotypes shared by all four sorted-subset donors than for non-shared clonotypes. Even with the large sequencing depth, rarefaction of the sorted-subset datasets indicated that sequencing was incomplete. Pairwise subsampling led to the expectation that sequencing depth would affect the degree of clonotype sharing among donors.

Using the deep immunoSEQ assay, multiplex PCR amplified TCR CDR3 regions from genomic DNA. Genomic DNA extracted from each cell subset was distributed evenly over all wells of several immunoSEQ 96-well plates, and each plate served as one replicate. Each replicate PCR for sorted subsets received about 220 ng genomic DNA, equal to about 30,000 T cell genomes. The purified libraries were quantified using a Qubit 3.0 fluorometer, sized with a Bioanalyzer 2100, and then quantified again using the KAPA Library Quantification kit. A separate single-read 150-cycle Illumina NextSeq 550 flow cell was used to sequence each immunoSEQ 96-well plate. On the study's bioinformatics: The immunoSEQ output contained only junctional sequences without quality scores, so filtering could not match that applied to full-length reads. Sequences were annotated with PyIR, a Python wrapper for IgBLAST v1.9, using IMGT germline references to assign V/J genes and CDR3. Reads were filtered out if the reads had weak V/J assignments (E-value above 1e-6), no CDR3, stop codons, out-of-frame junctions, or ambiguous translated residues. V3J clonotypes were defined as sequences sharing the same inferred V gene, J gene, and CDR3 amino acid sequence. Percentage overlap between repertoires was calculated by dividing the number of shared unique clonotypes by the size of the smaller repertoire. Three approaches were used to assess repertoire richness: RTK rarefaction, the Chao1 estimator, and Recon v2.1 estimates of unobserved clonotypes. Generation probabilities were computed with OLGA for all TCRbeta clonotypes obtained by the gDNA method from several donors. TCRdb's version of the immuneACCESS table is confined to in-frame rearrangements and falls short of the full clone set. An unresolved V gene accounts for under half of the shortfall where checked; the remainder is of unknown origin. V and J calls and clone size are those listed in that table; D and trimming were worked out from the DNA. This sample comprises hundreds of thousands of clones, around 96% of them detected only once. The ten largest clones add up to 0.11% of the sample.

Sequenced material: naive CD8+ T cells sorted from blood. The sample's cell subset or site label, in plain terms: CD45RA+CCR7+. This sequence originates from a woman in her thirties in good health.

The CDR3 protein sequence reads: CASKISTDSNTEAFF. The nucleotide sequence is TGTGCCAGCAAGATTTCCACGGACAGTAACACTGAAGCTTTCTTT. This chain is built from TRBV27 and TRBJ1-1, and the D gene may be TRBD1, 6 bases matching. The germline V gene (reference sequence) sets CDR1 to MNHEY and CDR2 to SMNVEV. V sheds 7 bases and J sheds 2 bases, leaving 17 bases between their ends. Its CDR3 holds 15 amino acids, cysteine through phenylalanine. Only CDR3 DNA is held: 45 bases, read in frame from base 1.